This T cell receptor (beta chain) was profiled in a study of blood T cell repertoires in COVID-19. Study as a whole: Researchers got acute and convalescent COVID-19 samples from the United States, Italy and Spain.

Per the original data handling: Estimated nucleated cell counts came from reference gene primer amplification. Profiled with immunoSEQ multiplex PCR; TCRdb holds only in-frame clones, not every one. Clone size and V and J calls were adopted from that table, with D and trimming inferred from the DNA. The sample lists around 71,000 clones; about 80% were seen once. The germline gives CDR1 MDHEN, CDR2 SYDVKM. The V end lost 3 bases, the J end lost 8 bases, and 10 bases lay between the germline ends. CDR3 length: 12 residues. The specimen sequenced was peripheral blood. The rearrangement links TRBV28 to TRBJ1-1; D is possibly TRBD1 (6 bases). The receptor comes from a man in his 70s with acute or convalescent COVID-19. The DNA for the CDR3 is TGTGCCAGCAGTTTTCCGACAGGCGAAGCTTTCTTT. Amino acids: CASSFPTGEAFF.